This T cell receptor (beta chain) was documented in a study of blood T cell repertoires in COVID-19. Study-level information: T cells, B-cell-depleted T cells, or PBMCs supplied cDNA or gDNA.

Adults between roughly 18 and 90 years of age took part from more than 20 US areas. Repertoires were generated with immunoSEQ multiplex PCR, while TCRdb's copy carries only in-frame clones and drops some. Altogether approximately 450,000 clones are present, about 85% being singletons, with the ten largest covering roughly 1.8%. In germline, CDR1 is SNHLY, CDR2 FYNNEI. CDR3 size: 9 residues. V gave up 6 bases and J gave up 13 bases, with 9 bases separating them. This chain uses TRBV2 with TRBJ1-1; maybe TRBD1 (5 bases). The sequenced material came from PBMCs or T cells enriched from blood (not recorded which). The receptor was derived from a woman under 30 with acute COVID-19. In nucleotides, the CDR3 is TGTGCCAGCAGACAGGAAAGTTTCTTT. It encodes CASRQESFF.